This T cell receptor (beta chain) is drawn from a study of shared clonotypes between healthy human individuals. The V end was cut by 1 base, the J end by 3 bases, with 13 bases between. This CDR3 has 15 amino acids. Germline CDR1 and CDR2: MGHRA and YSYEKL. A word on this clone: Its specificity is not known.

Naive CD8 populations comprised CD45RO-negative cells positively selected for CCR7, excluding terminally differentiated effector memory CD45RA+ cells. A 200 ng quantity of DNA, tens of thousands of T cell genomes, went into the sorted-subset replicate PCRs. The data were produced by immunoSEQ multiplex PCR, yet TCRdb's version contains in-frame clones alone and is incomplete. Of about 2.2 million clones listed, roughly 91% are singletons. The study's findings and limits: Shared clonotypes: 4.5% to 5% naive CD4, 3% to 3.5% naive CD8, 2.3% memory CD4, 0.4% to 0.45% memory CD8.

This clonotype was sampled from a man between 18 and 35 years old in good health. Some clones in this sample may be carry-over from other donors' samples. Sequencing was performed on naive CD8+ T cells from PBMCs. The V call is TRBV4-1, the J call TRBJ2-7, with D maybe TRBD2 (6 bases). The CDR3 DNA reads TGCGCCAGCAGCCAAGGCCCCCGGGGGAACTACGAGCAGTACTTC. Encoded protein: CASSQGPRGNYEQYF.